What follows are 10 T cell receptor beta chains derived from one specimen sequenced in a study of CD8 T cells in Susac syndrome. With random hexamers, reverse transcription was performed on roughly 0.5 to 1 ug of RNA. TCRdb itself ran the immunoSEQ multiplex PCR reads through MiXCR, one entry per CDR3 protein. The sample records around 190,000 distinct CDR3 sequences, about 93% being singletons. Sequenced sample: CD4+ T cells from PBMCs. These receptors were obtained from a human donor in good health.

The chain uses TRBV12-3 or TRBV12-4 and TRBJ1-3, with D perhaps TRBD1 (6 bases). The CDR3 is 14 amino acids. V dropped 0 bases and J dropped 4 bases, with 7 bases sitting between them. For the CDR3, the DNA is TGTGCCAGCAGTTTAGCGGGGGGCGGAAACACCATATATTTT. Protein: CASSLAGGGNTIYF.

The chain recombines TRBV5-1 with TRBJ1-2; D not resolved. Trimming took 0 bases from V and 0 from J, leaving 9 bases between them. This CDR3 spans 15 amino acids. Germline V lookup: CDR1 SGHRS, CDR2 YFSETQ. The CDR3 sequence: CASSLGTSANYGYTF. Written as DNA, the CDR3 is TGCGCCAGCAGCTTGGGCACGAGCGCTAACTATGGCTACACCTTC. Based on the CDR3 plus reference TRBV5-1 and TRBJ1-2, the full variable domain is KAGVTQTPRYLIKTRGQQVTLSCSPISGHRSVSWYQQTPGQGLQFLFEYFSETQRNKGNFPGRFSGRQFSNSRSEMNVSTLELGDSALYLCASSLGTSANYGYTFGSGTRLTVV.

The count of this clonotype is one. The chain employs TRBV5-1 and TRBJ2-7, with 9 bases that match TRBD1. The CDR3 is 15 amino acids. The V gene end was trimmed by 2 bases and the J gene end by 5 bases; junction bases not matched to a gene: 8. Germline V gene lookup returns CDR1 SGHRS and CDR2 YFSETQ. CDR3 sequence reads: CASSFYPGQGNEQYV. The CDR3, as DNA: TGCGCCAGCAGCTTCTACCCCGGACAGGGGAACGAGCAGTACGTC.

The CDR3 region is CASSTGQGGGETQYF. CDR3 sequence (DNA): TGTGCCAGCAGCACCGGACAGGGAGGAGGAGAGACCCAGTACTTC. The V and J genes are TRBV5-8 and TRBJ2-5; 8 bases are shared with TRBD1. The CDR3 has 15 amino acids. V was pared by 4 bases and J by 4 bases, with 9 bases of the junction left unmatched. Germline CDR1 SGHTS, CDR2 YDEGEE.

CDR3 protein: CSAPVPNQPQHF. The CDR3 DNA reads TGCAGTGCTCCGGTTCCCAATCAGCCCCAGCATTTT. The rearrangement links TRBV20-1 to TRBJ1-5; D unclear. The CDR3 extends over 12 amino acids. Trimming cost V 5 bases and J 3 bases, with 8 bases left between them. From germline, CDR1 is DFQATT and CDR2 SNEGSKA (reference sequence).

The chain recombines TRBV7-3 with TRBJ2-1; possibly TRBD2 for D (7 bases). CDR1 SGHTA and CDR2 FQGTGA come from the germline V gene. The CDR3 is 14 residues long. The germline V and J ends were trimmed by 4 bases and 7 bases, with 14 bases remaining between them. The CDR3 DNA sequence: TGTGCCAGCAGCTCGGCTGGGGGGGCGAATGAGCAGTTCTTC. It specifies CASSSAGGANEQFF.

The chain recombines TRBV11-2 with TRBJ2-2; D is uncertain. Germline lookup yields CDR1 SGHAT and CDR2 FQNNGV. The CDR3 consists of 13 residues. V was clipped by 1 base and J by 6 bases, with 6 bases between them. CDR3 DNA sequence: TGTGCCAGCAGCTTAGTCCACCCCGGGGAGCTGTTTTTT. Amino acids: CASSLVHPGELFF.

The chain joins TRBV7-9 to TRBJ1-4, with a possible D match to TRBD1 (6 bases). The CDR3 length is 18 residues. CDR1 is SEHNR, CDR2 FQNEAQ, per germline (reference sequence). V lost 5 bases and J lost 0, with 19 bases in between. In nucleotides, the CDR3 is TGTGCCAGCAGCACCACGCCAACAGGGACCTCAACTAATGAAAAACTGTTTTTT. This codes for CASSTTPTGTSTNEKLFF.

This chain connects TRBV20-1 to TRBJ2-7, with 7 bases that match TRBD1. V was clipped by 3 bases and J by 4 bases; unmatched bases: 9. The CDR3 is made up of 14 amino acids. The germline CDR1 and CDR2 sequences are DFQATT and SNEGSKA (reference sequence). In DNA form, the CDR3 reads TGCAGTGCTAGCACGACAGGGAGAGAGTACGAGCAGTACTTC. Encoded protein: CSASTTGREYEQYF.

The chain has TRBV6-6 and TRBJ2-5; TRBD1 matches at 7 bases. This CDR3 contains 16 residues. The ends lost 5 bases at V and 4 bases at J; junction bases unmatched: 13. Germline-derived CDR1 and CDR2 are MNHNY and SVGAGI (reference sequence). CDR3 loop: CASSRIISGGRETQYF. The CDR3 DNA is TGTGCCAGCAGTAGAATAATTTCAGGGGGAAGAGAGACCCAGTACTTC.